The clone carrying this T cell receptor beta chain was picked up a small number of times. This sample is drawn from a study of TIL therapy for anti-PD-1-resistant metastatic lung cancer. Across the study: Tumors were harvested before any PD-1/PD-L1 blockade. By whole-exome sequencing, median non-synonymous tumor mutation burden was over 1.2 mutations per megabase.

CDR1 and CDR2 (germline): SNHLY, FYNNEI. The CDR3 length is 14 residues. Germline trimming cut 6 bases from V and 5 bases from J; bases unmatched to any gene: 4. The immunoSEQ assay was v3. Libraries were sequenced to 2 million to 2.5 million read pairs (survey) or about 5-6 million (deep). Measured with immunoSEQ multiplex PCR; TCRdb has only the in-frame clones, and not every one. Of some 50,000 clones listed, 65% to 80% were seen once; the top ten hold about 15%. Stated time point: pre-treatment sample, taken before nivolumab and TIL therapy. Sample: blood, taken at baseline. The sequence was obtained from a man between 65 and 85 years old with non-small cell lung cancer. The V and J genes are TRBV2 and TRBJ1-4, with 9 nucleotides matching TRBD1. Here the CDR3 DNA reads TGTGCCAGCAGGGACAGGGGTGGGAATGAAAAACTGTTTTTT. Translated: CASRDRGGNEKLFF.